This T cell receptor (beta chain) was observed in a study of pediatric ulcerative colitis. In germline, CDR1 is SGHRS, CDR2 YFSETQ. The CDR3 runs 15 residues. V trimming: 7 bases; J trimming: 2 bases; junction bases outside the gene matches: 10. The rectum was sampled with one to two pinch biopsies at colonoscopy. Controls had normal endoscopy and no IBD diagnosis within a year. Up to 500,000 reads were sequenced per sample. Profiling relied on immunoSEQ multiplex PCR, and the TCRdb table lists in-frame clones only, not all of them. The table shows around 16,000 clones, with 80% occurring only once. Study results and caveats: Repertoires came from total lymphocyte DNA, not specific subsets. Clonal expansions reduced rectal repertoire diversity in acute severe colitis.

Concerning this clone: Its target is unknown.

The rearrangement uses TRBV5-1 and TRBJ2-3; 7 bases agree with TRBD2. This receptor was obtained from a boy aged 5 to 17 who was a control in a study of pediatric ulcerative colitis. Material for sequencing was gut tissue. This CDR3 is CASGAAGDLTDTQYF. The CDR3 DNA reads TGCGCCAGCGGGGCTGCGGGAGACCTCACAGATACGCAGTATTTT.